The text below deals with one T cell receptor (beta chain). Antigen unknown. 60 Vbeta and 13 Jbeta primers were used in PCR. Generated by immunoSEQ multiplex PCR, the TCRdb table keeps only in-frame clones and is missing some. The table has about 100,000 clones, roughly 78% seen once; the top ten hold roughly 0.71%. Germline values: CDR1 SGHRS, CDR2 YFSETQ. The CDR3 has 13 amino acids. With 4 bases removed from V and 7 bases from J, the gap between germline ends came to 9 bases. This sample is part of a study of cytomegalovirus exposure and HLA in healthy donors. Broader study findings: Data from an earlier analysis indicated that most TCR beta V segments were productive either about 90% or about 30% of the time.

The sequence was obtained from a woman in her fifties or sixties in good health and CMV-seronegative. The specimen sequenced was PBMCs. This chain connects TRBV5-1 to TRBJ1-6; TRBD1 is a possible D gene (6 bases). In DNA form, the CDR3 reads TGCGCCAGCAGCACGCAGGGGAATTCACCCCTCCACTTT. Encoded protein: CASSTQGNSPLHF.